This T cell receptor beta chain stems from a study of immune evolution from preneoplasia to lung adenocarcinoma. Germline CDR1 and CDR2: SGHTA and FQGNSA. This CDR3 spans 15 amino acids. V lost 2 bases and J 7 bases, leaving 17 bases between the germline ends. Clones were sequenced by immunoSEQ multiplex PCR, and TCRdb holds only the in-frame ones, with some missing. This sample has roughly 6,100 clones, with approximately 78% found just once. Sequenced sample: FFPE adjacent normal lung tissue. The sequence derives from a donor aged 70 or over with lung adenocarcinoma. The gene calls are TRBV7-2 and TRBJ1-1; unclear D gene. The CDR3 here is CASSLIGNVAGEAFF. The CDR3 bases are TGTGCCAGCAGCTTAATCGGAAATGTGGCAGGTGAAGCTTTCTTT.